This T cell receptor beta chain was sequenced in a study of T-cell reconstitution after alpha-beta-depleted transplantation in children. This clonotype has only a few counts. Preparation of the TCRbeta library involved a method that used unique molecular identifiers. TCRdb independently ran MiXCR on the PCR reads; one entry per CDR3 protein. The sample includes 780,000 or so distinct CDR3 sequences, approximately 15% of them seen just once. The input for sequencing was PBMCs, mostly from graft donor cells, taken 360 days after TCRalphabeta/CD19-depleted stem cell transplant. The clonotype comes from a male patient aged 10-17 years who had a stem cell transplant for acute lymphoblastic leukemia, so the T cells may come from the graft donor.

CDR3 amino acids: CASSQDTRNTEAFF. CDR3 DNA sequence: TGCGCCAGCAGCCAAGATACGAGGAACACTGAAGCTTTCTTT. V and J are TRBV4-1 and TRBJ1-1; D is ambiguous. The CDR3 totals 14 residues. V was trimmed by 0 bases and J by 1 base, leaving 6 bases between them. Looked up from germline, CDR1 is MGHRA and CDR2 is YSYEKL.